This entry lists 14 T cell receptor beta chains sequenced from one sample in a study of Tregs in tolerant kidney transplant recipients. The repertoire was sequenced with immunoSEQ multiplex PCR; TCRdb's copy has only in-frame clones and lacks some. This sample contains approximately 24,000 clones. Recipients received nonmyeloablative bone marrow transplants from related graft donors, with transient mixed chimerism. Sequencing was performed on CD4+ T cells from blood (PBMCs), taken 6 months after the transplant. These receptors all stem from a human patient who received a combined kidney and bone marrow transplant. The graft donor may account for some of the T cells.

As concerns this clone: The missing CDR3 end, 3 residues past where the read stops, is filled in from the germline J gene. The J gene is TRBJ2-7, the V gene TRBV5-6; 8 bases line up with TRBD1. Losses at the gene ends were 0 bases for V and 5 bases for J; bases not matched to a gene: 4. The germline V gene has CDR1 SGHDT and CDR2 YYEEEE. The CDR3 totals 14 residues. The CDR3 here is CASSLGAGGHEQYF. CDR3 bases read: TGTGCCAGCAGCTTGGGTGCAGGGGGCCACGAG.

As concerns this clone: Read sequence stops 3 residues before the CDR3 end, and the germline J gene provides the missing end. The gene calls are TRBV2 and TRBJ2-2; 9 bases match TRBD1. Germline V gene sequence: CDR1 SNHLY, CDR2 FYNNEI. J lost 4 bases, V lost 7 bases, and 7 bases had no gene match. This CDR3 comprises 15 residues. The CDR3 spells CASKPGQGPTGELFF. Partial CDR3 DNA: TGTGCCAGCAAGCCGGGACAGGGACCCACCGGGGAG.

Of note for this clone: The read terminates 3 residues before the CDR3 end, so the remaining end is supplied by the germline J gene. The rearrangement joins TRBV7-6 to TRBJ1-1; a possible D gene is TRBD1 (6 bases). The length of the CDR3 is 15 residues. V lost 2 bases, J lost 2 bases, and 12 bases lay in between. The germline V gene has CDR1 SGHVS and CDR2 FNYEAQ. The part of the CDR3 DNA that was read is TGTGCCAGCAGCTTAAGGGGGGGGATTAACACTGAA. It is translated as CASSLRGGINTE. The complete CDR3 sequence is CASSLRGGINTEAFF.

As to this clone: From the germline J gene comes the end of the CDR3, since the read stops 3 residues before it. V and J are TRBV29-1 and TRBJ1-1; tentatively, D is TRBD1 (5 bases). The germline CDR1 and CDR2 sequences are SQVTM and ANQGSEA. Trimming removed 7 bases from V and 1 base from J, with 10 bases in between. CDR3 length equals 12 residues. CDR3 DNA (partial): TGCAGCGCCCGGAGGGGGAACACTGAA. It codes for CSARRGNTE. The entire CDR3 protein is CSARRGNTEAFF.

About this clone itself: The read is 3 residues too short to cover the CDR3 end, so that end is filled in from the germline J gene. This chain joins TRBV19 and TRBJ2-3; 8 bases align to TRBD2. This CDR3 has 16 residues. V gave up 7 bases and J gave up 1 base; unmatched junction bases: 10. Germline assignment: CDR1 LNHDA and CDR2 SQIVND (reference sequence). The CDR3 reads CASKDPAGVGTDTQYF. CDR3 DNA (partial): TGTGCCAGTAAGGACCCAGCGGGAGTGGGCACAGATACG.

CDR3 DNA, as far as it was read: TGTGCCAGCAGCTATAGGAAGGGGCTCTCCTACGAG. Translation gives CASSYRKGLSYE. The entire CDR3 protein is CASSYRKGLSYEQYF. The chain combines TRBV27 with TRBJ2-7; tentative D call: TRBD1 (5 bases). The read terminates 3 residues ahead of where the CDR3 ends, so the germline J gene completes it. Trimming cost V 6 bases and J 0 bases, with 15 bases left between them. Germline V gene sequence: CDR1 MNHEY, CDR2 SMNVEV (reference sequence). The length of the CDR3 is 15 residues.

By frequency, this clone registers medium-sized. The DNA read from the CDR3 is TGTGCCAGCACCCCCAGGCGAACCGGGACAGTAAACACTGAA. Translation: CASTPRRTGTVNTE. The whole CDR3 region reads CASTPRRTGTVNTEAFF. The V and J genes are TRBV6-2 or TRBV6-3 and TRBJ1-1, with 7 bases fitting TRBD1. The read ends 3 residues before the CDR3 terminus; that terminus is restored from the germline J gene. The V segment lost 7 bases and the J segment 2 bases; nucleotides outside the gene matches: 16. Germline V gene data show CDR1 as MNHEY and CDR2 as SVGEGT. This CDR3 has 17 amino acids.

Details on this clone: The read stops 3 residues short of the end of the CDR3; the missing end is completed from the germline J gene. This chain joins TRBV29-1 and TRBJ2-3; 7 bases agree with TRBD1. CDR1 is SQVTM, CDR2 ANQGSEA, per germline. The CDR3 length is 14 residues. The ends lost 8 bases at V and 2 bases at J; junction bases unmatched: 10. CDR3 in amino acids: CSINDRVATDTQYF. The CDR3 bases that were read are TGCAGCATCAACGACAGGGTAGCCACAGATACG.

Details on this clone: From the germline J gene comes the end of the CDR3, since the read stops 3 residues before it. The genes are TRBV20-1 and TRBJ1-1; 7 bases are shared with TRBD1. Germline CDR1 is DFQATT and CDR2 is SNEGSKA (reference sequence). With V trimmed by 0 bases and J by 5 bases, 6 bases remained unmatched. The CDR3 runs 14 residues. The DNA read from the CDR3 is TGCAGTGCTAGAGATGTCAGGGGGAGGACTGAA. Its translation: CSARDVRGRTE. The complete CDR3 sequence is CSARDVRGRTEAFF.

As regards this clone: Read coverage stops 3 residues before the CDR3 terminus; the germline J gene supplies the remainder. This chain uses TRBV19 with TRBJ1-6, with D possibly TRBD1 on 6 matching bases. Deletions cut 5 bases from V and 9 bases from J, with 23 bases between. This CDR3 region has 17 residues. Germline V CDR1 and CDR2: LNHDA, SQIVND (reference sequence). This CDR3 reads CASSPPRQGIASSPLHF. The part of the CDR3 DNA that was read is TGTGCCAGTAGTCCCCCCCGGCAGGGGATCGCCAGTTCACCC. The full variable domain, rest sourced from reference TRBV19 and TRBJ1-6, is DGGITQSPKYLFRKEGQNVTLSCEQNLNHDAMYWYRQDPGQGLRLIYYSQIVNDFQKGDIAEGYSVSREKKESFPLTVTSAQKNPTAFYLCASSPPRQGIASSPLHFGNGTRLTVT.

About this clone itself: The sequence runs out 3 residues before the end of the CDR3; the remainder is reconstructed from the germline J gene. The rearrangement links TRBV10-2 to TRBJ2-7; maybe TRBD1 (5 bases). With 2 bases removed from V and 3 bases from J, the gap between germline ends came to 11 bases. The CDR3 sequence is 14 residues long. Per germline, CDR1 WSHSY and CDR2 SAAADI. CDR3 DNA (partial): TGCGCCAGCAGTGAGGAAAGGGGCGGCTACGAG. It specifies CASSEERGGYE. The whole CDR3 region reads CASSEERGGYEQYF.

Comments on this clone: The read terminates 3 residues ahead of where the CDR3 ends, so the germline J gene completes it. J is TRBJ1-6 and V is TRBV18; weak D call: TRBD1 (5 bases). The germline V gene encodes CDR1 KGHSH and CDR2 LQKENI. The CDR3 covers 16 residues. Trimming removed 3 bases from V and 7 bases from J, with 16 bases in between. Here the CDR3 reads CASSPGTYLTNSPLHF. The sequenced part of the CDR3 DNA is TGTGCCAGCTCACCCGGGACTTACCTTACCAATTCACCC.

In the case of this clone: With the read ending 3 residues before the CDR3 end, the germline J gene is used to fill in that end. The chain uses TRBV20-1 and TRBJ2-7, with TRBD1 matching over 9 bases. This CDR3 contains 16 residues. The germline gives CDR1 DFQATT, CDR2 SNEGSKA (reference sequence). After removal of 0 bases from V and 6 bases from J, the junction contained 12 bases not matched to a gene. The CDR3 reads CSARDSGQGGDGEQYF. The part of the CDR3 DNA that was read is TGCAGTGCTAGAGATTCGGGACAGGGTGGGGACGGCGAG.

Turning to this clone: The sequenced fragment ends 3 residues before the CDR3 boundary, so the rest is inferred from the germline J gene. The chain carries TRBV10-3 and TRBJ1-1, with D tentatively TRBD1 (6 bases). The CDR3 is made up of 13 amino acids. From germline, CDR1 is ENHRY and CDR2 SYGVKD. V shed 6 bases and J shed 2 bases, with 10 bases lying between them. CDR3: CAISGTQNTEAFF. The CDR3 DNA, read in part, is TGTGCCATCAGCGGGACACAAAACACTGAA.